The TCR beta chain described here comes from a study of blood T cell repertoires in COVID-19. Participant ages covered about 18 to 100 years across around 22 US areas. This clone has only a few counts. The CDR3 totals 13 residues. Germline loops: CDR1 SEHNR, CDR2 FQNEAQ (reference sequence). V lost 1 base and J 7 bases, leaving 11 bases between the germline ends. Original processing notes: Cell counts per sample came from amplifying reference gene primers. TCRdb keeps only in-frame clones here, not all; method: immunoSEQ multiplex PCR. From that table come the V and J calls and clone size; the DNA was used to work out D and trimming. The repertoire has around 300,000 clones, more than 80% of them found once; the top ten carry around 2%.

Material: PBMCs or T cells enriched from blood (not recorded which). The TCR comes from a woman between 18 and 29 years old who had recovered from COVID-19. The rearrangement links TRBV7-9 to TRBJ2-7, with TRBD2 as a possible D gene (5 bases). The CDR3 coding sequence is TGTGCCAGCAGCTTAGGAGGAGGCGATGAGCAGTACTTC. Its protein product is CASSLGGGDEQYF.